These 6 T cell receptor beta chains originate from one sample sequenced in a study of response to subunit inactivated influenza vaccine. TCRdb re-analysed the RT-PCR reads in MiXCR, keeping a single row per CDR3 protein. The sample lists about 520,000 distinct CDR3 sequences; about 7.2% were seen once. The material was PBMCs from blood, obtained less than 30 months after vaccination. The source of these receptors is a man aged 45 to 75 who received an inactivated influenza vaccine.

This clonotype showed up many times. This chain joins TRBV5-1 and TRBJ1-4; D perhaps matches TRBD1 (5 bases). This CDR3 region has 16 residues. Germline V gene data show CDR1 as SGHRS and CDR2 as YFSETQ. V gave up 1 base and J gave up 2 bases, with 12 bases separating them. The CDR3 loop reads CASSLLSRGTNEKLFF. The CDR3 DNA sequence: TGCGCCAGCAGCTTGCTTTCGAGGGGCACTAATGAAAAACTGTTTTTT.

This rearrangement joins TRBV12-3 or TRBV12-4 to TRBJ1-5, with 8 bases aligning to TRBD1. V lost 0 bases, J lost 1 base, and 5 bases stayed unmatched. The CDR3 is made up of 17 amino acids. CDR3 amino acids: CASSLASGQGSNQPQHF. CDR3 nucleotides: TGTGCCAGCAGTTTAGCATCAGGACAGGGCAGCAATCAGCCCCAGCATTTT.

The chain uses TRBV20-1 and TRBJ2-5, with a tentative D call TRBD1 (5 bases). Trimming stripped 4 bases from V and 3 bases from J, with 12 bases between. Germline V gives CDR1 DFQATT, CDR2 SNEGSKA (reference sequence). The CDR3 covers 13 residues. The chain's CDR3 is CSATARVEETQYF. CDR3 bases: TGCAGTGCTACGGCCAGGGTGGAAGAGACCCAGTACTTC.

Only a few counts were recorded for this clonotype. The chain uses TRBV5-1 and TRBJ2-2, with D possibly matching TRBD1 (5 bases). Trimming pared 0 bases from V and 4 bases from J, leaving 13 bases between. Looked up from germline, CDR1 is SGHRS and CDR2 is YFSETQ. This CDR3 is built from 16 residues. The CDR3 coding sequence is TGCGCCAGCAGCTTGGTGGACATAGAAGGCACCGGGGAGCTGTTTTTT. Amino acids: CASSLVDIEGTGELFF.

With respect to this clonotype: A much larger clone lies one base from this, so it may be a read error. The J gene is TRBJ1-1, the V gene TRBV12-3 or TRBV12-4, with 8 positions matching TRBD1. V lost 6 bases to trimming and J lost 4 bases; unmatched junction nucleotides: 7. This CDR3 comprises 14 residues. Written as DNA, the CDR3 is TGTGCCAGCAGGCCGCAGGGGGCTTTCACTGAAGCTTTCTTT. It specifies CASRPQGAFTEAFF.

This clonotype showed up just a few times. The CDR3 bases are TGCGCCAGCAGCCAAGGCCGGGGGTGGGGATCTGAGACCCAGTACTTC. It is translated as CASSQGRGWGSETQYF. This rearrangement joins TRBV4-1 to TRBJ2-5, with D perhaps matching TRBD2 (6 bases). This CDR3 is built from 16 residues. Germline values: CDR1 MGHRA, CDR2 YSYEKL. Trimming cost V 1 base and J 5 bases, with 17 bases left between them.